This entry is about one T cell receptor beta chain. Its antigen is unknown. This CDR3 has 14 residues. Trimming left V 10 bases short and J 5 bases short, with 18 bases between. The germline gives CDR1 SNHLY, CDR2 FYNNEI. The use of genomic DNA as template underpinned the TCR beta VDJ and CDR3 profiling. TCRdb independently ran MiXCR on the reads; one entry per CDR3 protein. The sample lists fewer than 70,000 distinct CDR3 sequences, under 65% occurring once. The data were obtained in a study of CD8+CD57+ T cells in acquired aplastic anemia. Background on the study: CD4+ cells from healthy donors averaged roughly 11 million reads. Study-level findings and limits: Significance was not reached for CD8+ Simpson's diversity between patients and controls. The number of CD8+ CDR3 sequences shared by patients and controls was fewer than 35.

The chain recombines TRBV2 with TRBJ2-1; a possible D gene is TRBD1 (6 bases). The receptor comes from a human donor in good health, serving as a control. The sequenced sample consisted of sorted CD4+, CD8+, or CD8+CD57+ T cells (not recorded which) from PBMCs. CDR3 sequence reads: CATTLGGRHNEQFF. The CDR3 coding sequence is TGTGCCACGACACTAGGGGGTCGGCACAATGAGCAGTTCTTC.